Shown below are 5 T cell receptor beta chains from a single sample sequenced in a study of vaccination effects on CD4 cells after COVID-19. These receptors' targets are unknown. TCRdb's copy holds only in-frame clones and misses some; the assay was immunoSEQ multiplex PCR. The sample lists 40,000 to 45,000 clones; around 76% were seen once. On roughly day 10 of culture, CD4+ T cells were separated out. The person had a PCR-confirmed SARS-CoV-2 infection during March to December 2020. Participants got two doses of BNT162b2 or mRNA-1273 vaccine. The sequencing used CD4+ T cells from PBMCs cultured without peptide, collected after COVID-19 vaccination. These receptors all come from a human donor who had a prior SARS-CoV-2 infection.

This clone has a handful of counts. The rearrangement uses TRBV27 and TRBJ2-5; weak D call: TRBD2 (6 bases). This CDR3 has 14 amino acids. Trimming took off 6 bases at V and 3 bases at J, with 14 bases between the two ends. Germline values: CDR1 MNHEY, CDR2 SMNVEV (reference sequence). CDR3 DNA sequence: TGTGCCAGCAGGCCCCTCGGCGGGAAAGAGACCCAGTACTTC. Amino acids: CASRPLGGKETQYF.

This clone was counted once. CDR3 DNA sequence: TGTGCCAGCAGCTCTCACTACCCGGGACTAGCGGCATACAATGAGCAGTTCTTC. The encoded protein is CASSSHYPGLAAYNEQFF. V gene TRBV7-9 combines with J gene TRBJ2-1; 11 nucleotides line up with TRBD2. V was clipped by 4 bases and J by 4 bases; unmatched bases: 12. This CDR3 has 18 amino acids. Per germline, CDR1 SEHNR and CDR2 FQNEAQ (reference sequence).

This clone was seen a single time. The chain uses TRBV28 and TRBJ2-2; 8 bases are shared with TRBD2. The CDR3 extends over 14 amino acids. The J segment lost 5 bases and the V segment lost 5 bases, leaving 4 bases of the junction unmatched. The V gene's germline CDR1 is MDHEN and CDR2 SYDVKM. CDR3 in amino acids: CASSRGGSTGELFF. CDR3 sequence (DNA): TGTGCCAGCAGTCGGGGGGGGTCGACCGGGGAGCTGTTTTTT.

The chain has TRBV7-2 and TRBJ2-1; no definite D call. The V gene's germline CDR1 is SGHTA and CDR2 FQGNSA. Trimming left V 4 bases short and J 2 bases short, with 12 bases between. The length of the CDR3 is 15 residues. CDR3 DNA: TGTGCCAGCAGCTCACAACGTTCGGCCTACAATGAGCAGTTCTTC. Its translation is CASSSQRSAYNEQFF.

The rearrangement links TRBV30 to TRBJ2-3; perhaps TRBD1 as D (6 bases). The germline gives CDR1 GTSNPN, CDR2 SVGIG (reference sequence). CDR3 length: 15 residues. Trimming removed 0 bases from V and 4 bases from J, with 14 bases in between. Here the CDR3 reads CAWSVQGGGPDTQYF. CDR3 sequence (DNA): TGTGCCTGGAGTGTACAAGGGGGTGGTCCAGATACGCAGTATTTT.